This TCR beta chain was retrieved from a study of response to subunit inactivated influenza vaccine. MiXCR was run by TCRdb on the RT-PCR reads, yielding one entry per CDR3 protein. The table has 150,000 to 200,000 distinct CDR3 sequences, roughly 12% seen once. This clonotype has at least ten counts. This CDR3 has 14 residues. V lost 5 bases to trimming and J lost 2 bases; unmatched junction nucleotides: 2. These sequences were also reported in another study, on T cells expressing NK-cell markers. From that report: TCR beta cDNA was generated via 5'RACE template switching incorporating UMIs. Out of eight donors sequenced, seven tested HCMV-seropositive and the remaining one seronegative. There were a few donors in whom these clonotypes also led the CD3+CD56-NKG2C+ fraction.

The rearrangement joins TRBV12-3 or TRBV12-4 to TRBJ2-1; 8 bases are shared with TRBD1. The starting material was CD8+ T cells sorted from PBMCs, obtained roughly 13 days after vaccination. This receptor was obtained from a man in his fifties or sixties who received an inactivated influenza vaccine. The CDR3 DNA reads TGTGCCAGCAGTACACAGGGGGCCTACAATGAGCAGTTCTTC. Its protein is CASSTQGAYNEQFF.